This TCR beta chain was sequenced during a study of blood T cell repertoires in COVID-19. Only in-frame clones appear in the TCRdb table, and some are missing; sequencing was by immunoSEQ multiplex PCR. Found here are about 130,000 clones, approximately 85% of them singletons; the top ten hold about 17%. The V gene's germline CDR1 is PRHDT and CDR2 FYEKMQ (reference sequence). There are 16 residues in the CDR3. V was trimmed by 5 bases and J by 6 bases, leaving 22 bases between them. The receptor was isolated from a young man with COVID-19, enrolled during active disease. Sequencing was performed on peripheral blood. The genes are TRBV13 and TRBJ1-2, with D possibly being TRBD1 (6 bases). The CDR3 DNA follows: TGTGCCAGCAGCCCAAGTCTGACAGGCCTTCTTAATGGCTACACCTTC. Translating gives CASSPSLTGLLNGYTF.